The present T cell receptor (beta chain) was sequenced within a study of response to subunit inactivated influenza vaccine. TCRdb re-analysed the RT-PCR reads in MiXCR, keeping a single row per CDR3 protein. The sample holds roughly 620,000 distinct CDR3 sequences, around 10% seen once. Losses at the gene ends were 2 bases for V and 7 bases for J; bases not matched to a gene: 7. The CDR3 spans 15 residues. The germline gives CDR1 SGHAT, CDR2 FQNNGV. These records were also assigned to another study, of T cells expressing NK-cell markers. That work adds: UMIs accompanied the 5'RACE template switching by which TCR beta cDNA was made. Sequenced donors, eight in total, included seven who were HCMV-seropositive and one who was seronegative. Top CD8+ clonotypes included the dominant CD3+CD56+NKG2C+ clonotypes in several donors. Where several donors were concerned, these clonotypes also led the CD3+CD56-NKG2C+ fraction.

Material: PBMCs from blood, obtained on the day of vaccination. This sequence originates from a man aged 45 to 65 who received an inactivated influenza vaccine. The chain is built from TRBV11-2 and TRBJ2-1, with TRBD2 matching 8 bases. The CDR3, as DNA: TGTGCCAGCAGCTTAACCCCAGCGGGAGTAAATGAGCAGTTCTTC. Translating gives CASSLTPAGVNEQFF.